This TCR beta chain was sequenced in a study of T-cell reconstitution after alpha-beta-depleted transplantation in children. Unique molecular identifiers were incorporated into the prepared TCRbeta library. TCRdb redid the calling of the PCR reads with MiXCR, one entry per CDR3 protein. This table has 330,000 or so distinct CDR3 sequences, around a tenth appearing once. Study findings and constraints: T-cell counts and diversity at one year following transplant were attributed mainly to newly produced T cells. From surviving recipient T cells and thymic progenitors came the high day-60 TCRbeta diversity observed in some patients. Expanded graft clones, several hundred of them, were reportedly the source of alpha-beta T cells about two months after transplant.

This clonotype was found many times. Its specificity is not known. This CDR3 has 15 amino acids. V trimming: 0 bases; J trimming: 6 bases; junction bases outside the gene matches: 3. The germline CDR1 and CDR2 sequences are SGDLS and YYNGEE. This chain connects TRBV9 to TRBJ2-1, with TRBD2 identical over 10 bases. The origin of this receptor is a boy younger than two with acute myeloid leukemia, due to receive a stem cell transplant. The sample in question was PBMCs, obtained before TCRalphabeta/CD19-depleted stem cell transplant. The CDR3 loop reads CASSVERGGLNEQFF. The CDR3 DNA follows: TGTGCCAGCAGCGTAGAGCGGGGGGGCCTCAATGAGCAGTTCTTC.